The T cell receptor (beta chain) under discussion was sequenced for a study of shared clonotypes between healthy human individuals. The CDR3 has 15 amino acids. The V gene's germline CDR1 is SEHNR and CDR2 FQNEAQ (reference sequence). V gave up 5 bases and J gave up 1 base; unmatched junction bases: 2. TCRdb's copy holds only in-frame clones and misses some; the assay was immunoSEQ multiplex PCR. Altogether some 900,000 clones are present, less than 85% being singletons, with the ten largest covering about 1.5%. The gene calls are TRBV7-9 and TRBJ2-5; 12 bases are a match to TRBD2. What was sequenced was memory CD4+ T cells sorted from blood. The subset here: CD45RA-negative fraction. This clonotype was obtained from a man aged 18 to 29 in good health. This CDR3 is CASSGTSGLQETQYF. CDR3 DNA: TGTGCCAGCAGCGGGACTAGCGGGCTCCAAGAGACCCAGTACTTC.